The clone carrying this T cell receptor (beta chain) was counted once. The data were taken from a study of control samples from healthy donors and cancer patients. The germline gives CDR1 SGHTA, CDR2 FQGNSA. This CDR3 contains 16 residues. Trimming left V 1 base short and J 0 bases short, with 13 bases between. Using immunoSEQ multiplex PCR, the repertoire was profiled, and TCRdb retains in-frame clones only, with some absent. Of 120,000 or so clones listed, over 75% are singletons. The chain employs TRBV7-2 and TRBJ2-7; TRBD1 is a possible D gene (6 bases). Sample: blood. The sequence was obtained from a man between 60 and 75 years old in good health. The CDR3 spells CASSLVGQGISYEQYF. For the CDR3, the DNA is TGTGCCAGCAGCTTAGTGGGGCAGGGGATCTCCTACGAGCAGTACTTC.